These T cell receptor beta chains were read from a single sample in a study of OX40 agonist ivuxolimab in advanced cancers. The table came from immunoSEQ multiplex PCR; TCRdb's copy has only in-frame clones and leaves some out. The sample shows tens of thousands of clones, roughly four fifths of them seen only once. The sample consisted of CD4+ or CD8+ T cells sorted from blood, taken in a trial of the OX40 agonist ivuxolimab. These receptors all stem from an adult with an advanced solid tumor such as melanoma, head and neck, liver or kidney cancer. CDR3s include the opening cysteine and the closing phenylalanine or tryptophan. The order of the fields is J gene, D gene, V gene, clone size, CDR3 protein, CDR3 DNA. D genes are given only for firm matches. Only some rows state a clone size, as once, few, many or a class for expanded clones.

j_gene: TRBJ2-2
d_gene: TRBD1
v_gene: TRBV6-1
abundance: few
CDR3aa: CASSGDRGRSGELFF
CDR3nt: TGTGCCAGCAGTGGCGACAGGGGGCGCAGCGGGGAGCTGTTTTTT

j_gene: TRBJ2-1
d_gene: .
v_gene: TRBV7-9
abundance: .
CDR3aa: CASSLNSGLYNEQFF
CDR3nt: TGTGCCAGCAGCTTGAACTCAGGGCTTTACAATGAGCAGTTCTTC

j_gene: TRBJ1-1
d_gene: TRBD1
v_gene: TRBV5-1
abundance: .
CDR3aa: CASSTGQGLRAEAFF
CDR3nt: TGCGCCAGCAGCACCGGACAGGGGTTAAGGGCTGAAGCTTTCTTT

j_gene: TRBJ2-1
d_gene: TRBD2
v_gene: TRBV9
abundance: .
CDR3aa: CASSEGTSGEQFF
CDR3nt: TGTGCCAGCAGCGAGGGGACTAGCGGTGAGCAGTTCTTC

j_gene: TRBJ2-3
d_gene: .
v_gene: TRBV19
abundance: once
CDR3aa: CASKRDSTDTQYF
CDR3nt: TGTGCCAGTAAAAGGGACAGCACAGATACGCAGTATTTT

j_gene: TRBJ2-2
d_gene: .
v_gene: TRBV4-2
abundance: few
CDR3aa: CASSQDFAGELFF
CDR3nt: TGTGCCAGCAGCCAAGATTTTGCCGGGGAGCTGTTTTTT

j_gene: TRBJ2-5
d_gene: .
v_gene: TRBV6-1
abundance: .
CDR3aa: CASSWALKETQYF
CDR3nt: TGTGCCAGCAGCTGGGCACTCAAAGAGACCCAGTACTTC

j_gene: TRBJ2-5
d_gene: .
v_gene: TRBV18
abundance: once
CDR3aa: CASSPREKQETQYF
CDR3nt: TGTGCCAGCTCACCACGGGAGAAACAAGAGACCCAGTACTTC

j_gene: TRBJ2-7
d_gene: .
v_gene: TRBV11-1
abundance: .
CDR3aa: CASSFGEGYEQYF
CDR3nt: TGTGCCAGCAGCTTCGGGGAAGGGTACGAGCAGTACTTC

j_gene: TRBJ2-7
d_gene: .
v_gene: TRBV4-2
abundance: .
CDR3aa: CASSPTASSYEQYF
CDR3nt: TGTGCCAGCAGCCCCACTGCCAGCTCCTACGAGCAGTACTTC

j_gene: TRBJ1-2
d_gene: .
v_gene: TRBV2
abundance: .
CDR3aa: CASSPELRAVNGYTF
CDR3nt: TGTGCCAGCAGCCCCGAGCTTAGGGCCGTCAATGGCTACACCTTC

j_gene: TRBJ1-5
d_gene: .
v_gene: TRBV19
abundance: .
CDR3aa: CASSAFSRVNQPQHF
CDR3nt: TGTGCCAGTAGTGCCTTCTCGAGGGTCAATCAGCCCCAGCATTTT

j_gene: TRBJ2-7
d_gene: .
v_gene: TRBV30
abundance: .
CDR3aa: CAWSVGGGSGYEQYF
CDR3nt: TGTGCCTGGAGTGTAGGCGGGGGCTCCGGCTACGAGCAGTACTTC

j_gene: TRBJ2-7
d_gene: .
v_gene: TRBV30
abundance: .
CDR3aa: CASLGGRTYEQYF
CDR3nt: TGTGCCTCCCTAGGGGGTAGGACCTACGAGCAGTACTTC

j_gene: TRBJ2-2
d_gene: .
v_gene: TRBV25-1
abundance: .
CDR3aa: CASSDLDTGTQNTGELFF
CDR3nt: TGTGCCAGCAGTGACTTGGACACCGGGACACAAAACACCGGGGAGCTGTTTTTT

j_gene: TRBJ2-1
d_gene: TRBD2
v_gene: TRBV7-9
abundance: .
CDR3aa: CASSFPLTGGRNNEQFF
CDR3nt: TGTGCCAGCAGCTTCCCCCTCACGGGGGGTCGGAACAATGAGCAGTTCTTC

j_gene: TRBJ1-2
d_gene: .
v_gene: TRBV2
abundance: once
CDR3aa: CASSEANYGYTF
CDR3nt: TGTGCCAGCAGTGAAGCGAACTATGGCTACACCTTC

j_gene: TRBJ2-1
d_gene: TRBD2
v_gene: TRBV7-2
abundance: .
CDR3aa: CASSPVRSGGAYNEQFF
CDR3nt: TGTGCCAGCAGCCCTGTTAGGAGCGGGGGGGCCTACAATGAGCAGTTCTTC

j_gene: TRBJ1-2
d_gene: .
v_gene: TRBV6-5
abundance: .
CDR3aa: CASSSRDTNYGYTF
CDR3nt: TGTGCCAGCAGTTCCCGGGACACCAACTATGGCTACACCTTC

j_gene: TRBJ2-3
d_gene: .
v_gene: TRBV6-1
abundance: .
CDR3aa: CASSVDFTDTQYF
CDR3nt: TGTGCCAGCAGTGTCGACTTCACAGATACGCAGTATTTT

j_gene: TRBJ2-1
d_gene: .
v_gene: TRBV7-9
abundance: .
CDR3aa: CASSGRSRANNEQFF
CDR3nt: TGTGCCAGCAGCGGACGGAGTCGCGCCAACAATGAGCAGTTCTTC

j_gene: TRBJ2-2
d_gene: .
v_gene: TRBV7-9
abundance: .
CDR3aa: CASSLKRDRSTGELFF
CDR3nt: TGTGCCAGCAGCCTTAAGCGAGACAGGAGCACCGGGGAGCTGTTTTTT

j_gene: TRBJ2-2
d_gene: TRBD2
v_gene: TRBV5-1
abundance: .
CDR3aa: CASSLVLTSAGELFF
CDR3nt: TGCGCCAGCAGCTTAGTCTTGACTAGCGCCGGGGAGCTGTTTTTT

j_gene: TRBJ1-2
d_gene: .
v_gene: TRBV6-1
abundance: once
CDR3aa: CASSERGRLNYGYTF
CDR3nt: TGTGCCAGCAGTGAAAGGGGCAGATTAAACTATGGCTACACCTTC

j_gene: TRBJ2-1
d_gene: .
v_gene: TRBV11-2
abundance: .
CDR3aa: CASSLEPSSGEQFF
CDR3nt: TGTGCCAGCAGCTTAGAACCCTCGAGCGGTGAGCAGTTCTTC

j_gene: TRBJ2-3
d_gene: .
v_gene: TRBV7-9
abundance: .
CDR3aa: CASSLVSAGWGSDTQYF
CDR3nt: TGTGCCAGCAGCTTAGTTTCTGCGGGGTGGGGGTCAGATACGCAGTATTTT

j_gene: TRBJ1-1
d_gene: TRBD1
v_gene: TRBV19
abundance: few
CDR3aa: CASSREGTGGPNTEAFF
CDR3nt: TGTGCCAGTAGTAGGGAGGGGACAGGGGGCCCTAACACTGAAGCTTTCTTT

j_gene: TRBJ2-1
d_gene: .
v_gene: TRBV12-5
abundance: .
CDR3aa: CASGPPGDRYNEQFF
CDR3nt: TGTGCTAGTGGTCCCCCGGGGGACCGCTACAATGAGCAGTTCTTC

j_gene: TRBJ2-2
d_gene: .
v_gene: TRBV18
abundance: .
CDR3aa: CASSPGTPVNTGELFF
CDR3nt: TGTGCCAGCTCACCCGGGACTCCGGTGAACACCGGGGAGCTGTTTTTT

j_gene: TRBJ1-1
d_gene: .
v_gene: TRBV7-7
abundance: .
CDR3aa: CASSMGQNTEAFF
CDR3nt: TGTGCTAGCAGCATGGGACAGAACACTGAAGCTTTCTTT